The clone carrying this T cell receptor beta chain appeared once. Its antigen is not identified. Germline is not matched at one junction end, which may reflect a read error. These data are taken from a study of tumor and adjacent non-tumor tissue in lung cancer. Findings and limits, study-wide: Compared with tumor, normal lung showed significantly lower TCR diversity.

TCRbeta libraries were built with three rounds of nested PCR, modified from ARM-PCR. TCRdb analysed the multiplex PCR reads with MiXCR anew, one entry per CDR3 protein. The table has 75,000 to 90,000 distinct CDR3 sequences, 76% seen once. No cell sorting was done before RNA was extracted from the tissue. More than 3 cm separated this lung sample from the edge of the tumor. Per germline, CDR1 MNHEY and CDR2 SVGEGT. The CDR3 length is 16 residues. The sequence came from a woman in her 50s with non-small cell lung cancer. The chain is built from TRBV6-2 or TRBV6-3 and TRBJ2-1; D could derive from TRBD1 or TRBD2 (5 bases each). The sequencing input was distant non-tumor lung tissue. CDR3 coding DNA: TGTGCCAGCAGTTCCTTCGGCGGGTCAGGGTTCGGTGAGCTGTTCTTC. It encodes CASSSFGGSGFGELFF.